This T cell receptor (beta chain) was identified during a study of T cell repertoires in cytomegalovirus infection. In germline, CDR1 is SGHVS, CDR2 FNYEAQ. CDR3 length equals 15 residues. Trimming stripped 5 bases from V and 6 bases from J, with 17 bases between. General study findings and limits: The ex vivo response showed dominance by HLA-C-restricted CMV-specific TCR beta clonotypes. Cumulative public TCR beta family frequency identified carriers of CMV plus the relevant HLA.

In regard to this clonotype: Antigen unknown.

Each CDR3 protein gets one entry after TCRdb re-called the reads with MiXCR. The data hold about 830,000 distinct CDR3 sequences, with approximately 32% observed a single time. This chain uses TRBV7-6 with TRBJ2-1; D not resolved. The sequences come from cultured CD8+ T cells from PBMCs, collected from culture after CMV antigen stimulation. The source is a human donor in good health (CMV status not recorded). Some clones in this sample may be carry-over from other donors' samples. CDR3 loop: CASSADGLGANEQFF. DNA for the CDR3: TGTGCCAGCAGCGCCGACGGGTTAGGAGCCAATGAGCAGTTCTTC.